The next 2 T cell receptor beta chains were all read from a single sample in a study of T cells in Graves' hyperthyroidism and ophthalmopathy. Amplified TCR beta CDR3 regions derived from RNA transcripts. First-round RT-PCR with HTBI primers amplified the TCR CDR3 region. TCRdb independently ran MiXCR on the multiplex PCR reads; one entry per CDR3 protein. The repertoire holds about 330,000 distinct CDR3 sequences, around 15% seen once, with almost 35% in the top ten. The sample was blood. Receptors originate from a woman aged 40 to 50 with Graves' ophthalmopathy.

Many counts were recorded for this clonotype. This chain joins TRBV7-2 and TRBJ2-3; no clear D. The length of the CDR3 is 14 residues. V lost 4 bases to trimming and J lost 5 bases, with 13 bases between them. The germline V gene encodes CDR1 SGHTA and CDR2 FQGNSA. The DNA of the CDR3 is TGTGCCAGCAGCTCTTCACGAGTCGGAGATACGCAGTATTTT. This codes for CASSSSRVGDTQYF.

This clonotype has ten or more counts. Written as DNA, the CDR3 is TGTGCCAGCAGCTTATACGTCAGGGCGGCCTACAATGAGCAGTTCTTC. This codes for CASSLYVRAAYNEQFF. V gene TRBV7-9 combines with J gene TRBJ2-1; maybe TRBD1 (5 bases). Trimming cost V 2 bases and J 2 bases, with 13 bases left between them. Germline assignment: CDR1 SEHNR and CDR2 FQNEAQ (reference sequence). This CDR3 has 16 residues.